This paragraph reports one TCR beta chain. This specimen belongs to a study of OX40 agonist ivuxolimab in advanced cancers. Some clones are missing from TCRdb's copy, which holds only in-frame ones; the method was immunoSEQ multiplex PCR. The table shows fewer than 70,000 clones, with 85% to 90% occurring only once. CDR1 is SGHRS and CDR2 is YFSETQ in the germline V gene. V shed 4 bases and J shed 4 bases, with 11 bases lying between them. This CDR3 contains 13 residues. The receptor was isolated from an adult with an advanced solid tumor such as melanoma, head and neck, liver or kidney cancer. The chain is built from TRBV5-1 and TRBJ2-5; tentatively, D is TRBD1 or TRBD2 (5 bases each). The sequenced sample was CD4+ or CD8+ T cells sorted from blood, obtained in a trial of the OX40 agonist ivuxolimab. Written as DNA, the CDR3 is TGCGCCAGCAGCCCGGGACCGACAGAGACCCAGTACTTC. It is translated as CASSPGPTETQYF. The full variable domain, in which reference TRBV5-1 and TRBJ2-5 provide the parts outside the CDR3, is KAGVTQTPRYLIKTRGQQVTLSCSPISGHRSVSWYQQTPGQGLQFLFEYFSETQRNKGNFPGRFSGRQFSNSRSEMNVSTLELGDSALYLCASSPGPTETQYFGPGTRLLVL.